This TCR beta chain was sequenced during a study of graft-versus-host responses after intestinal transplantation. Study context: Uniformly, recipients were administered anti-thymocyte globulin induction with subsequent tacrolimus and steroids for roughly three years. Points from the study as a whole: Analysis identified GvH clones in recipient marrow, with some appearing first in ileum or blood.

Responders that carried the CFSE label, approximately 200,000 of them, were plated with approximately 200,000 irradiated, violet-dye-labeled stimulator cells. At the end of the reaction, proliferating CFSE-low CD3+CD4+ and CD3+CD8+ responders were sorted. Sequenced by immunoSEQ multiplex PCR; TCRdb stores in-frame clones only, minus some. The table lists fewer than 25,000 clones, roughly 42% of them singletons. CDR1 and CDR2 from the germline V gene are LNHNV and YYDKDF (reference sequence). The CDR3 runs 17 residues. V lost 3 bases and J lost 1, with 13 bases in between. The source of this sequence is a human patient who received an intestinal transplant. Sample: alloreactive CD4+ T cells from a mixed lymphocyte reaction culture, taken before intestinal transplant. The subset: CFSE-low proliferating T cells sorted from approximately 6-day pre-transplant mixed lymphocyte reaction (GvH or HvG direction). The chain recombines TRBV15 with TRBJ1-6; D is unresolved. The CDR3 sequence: CATSSVFSGSYNSPLHF. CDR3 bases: TGTGCCACCAGCAGTGTGTTTTCCGGGTCCTATAATTCACCCCTCCACTTT.